This TCR beta chain was recovered during a study of early T cells in non-severe SARS-CoV-2 infection. TCRdb re-analysed the 5' RACE reads in MiXCR, keeping a single row per CDR3 protein. The repertoire holds roughly 83,000 distinct CDR3 sequences, with over 9.5% as singletons. Germline V lookup: CDR1 MDHEN, CDR2 SYDVKM. There are 12 residues in the CDR3. V was trimmed by 7 bases and J by 5 bases, leaving 10 bases between them. The chain links TRBV28 to TRBJ2-3, with D perhaps matching TRBD1 (6 bases). The sequencing here drew on whole blood, taken at baseline. The TCR comes from an adult who was a healthcare worker with PCR-confirmed SARS-CoV-2 infection or an uninfected control (not recorded which). CDR3 sequence: CASTGVGDTQYF. In DNA form, the CDR3 reads TGTGCCAGCACAGGGGTTGGAGATACGCAGTATTTT.